Following are 23 T cell receptor beta chains from one sample sequenced in a study of human T cells and chemical hapten exposure. TCRdb re-called the RACE reads through MiXCR, storing one row per CDR3 protein. The table has approximately 49,000 distinct CDR3 sequences, around 9.3% seen once. As for time point: patch test 1, 2 weeks after DPC sensitization. Treatment: therapeutic diphenylcyclopropenone sensitization with weekly scalp DPC. This material consisted of whole blood, taken in connection with sensitization to the hapten diphenylcyclopropenone (DPC). These receptors were collected from a woman aged 45-60 years with alopecia areata. Some clones in this sample may be carry-over from other donors' samples.

In this sample, this clonotype turned up many times. The chain links TRBV27 to TRBJ2-1; D is uncertain. The CDR3 has 14 amino acids. V lost 2 bases, J lost 10 bases, and 15 bases lay in between. CDR1 is MNHEY and CDR2 is SMNVEV in the germline V gene (reference sequence). CDR3 bases: TGTGCCAGCAGTTTAGTCTCGTCAATCGGGGAGCAGTTCTTC. It codes for CASSLVSSIGEQFF.

This clonotype was seen at least ten times. V and J are TRBV3-1 and TRBJ1-2; D unresolved. This CDR3 has 13 residues. Trimming stripped 1 base from V and 4 bases from J, with 7 bases between. Germline CDR1 LGHDT, CDR2 YNNKEL (reference sequence). The CDR3 DNA reads TGTGCCAGCAGCCAAGTAGGGAGCTATGGCTACACCTTC. Translated, it gives CASSQVGSYGYTF.

A few counts support this clonotype. The CDR3 is CASSQRQTQYF. The CDR3, as DNA: TGTGCCAGCAGCCAGCGCCAGACCCAGTACTTC. V usage is TRBV11-2 and J usage is TRBJ2-5; D is uncertain. V lost 5 bases to trimming and J lost 6 bases, with 7 bases between them. Per the germline V gene, CDR1 is SGHAT and CDR2 is FQNNGV. This CDR3 contains 11 residues.

There are many counts of this clonotype. The chain recombines TRBV29-1 with TRBJ2-1, with 7 bases aligning to TRBD2. Germline CDR1 SQVTM, CDR2 ANQGSEA. The CDR3 has 14 amino acids. With 6 bases clipped from V and 8 bases from J, the junction kept 13 bases outside the gene matches. The CDR3 region has the DNA TGCAGCGTAACCGGACTAGATTTTCGCGATGAGCAGTTCTTC. Its translation: CSVTGLDFRDEQFF.

The chain uses TRBV3-1 and TRBJ2-3; no clear D. Germline CDR1 reads LGHDT; CDR2 reads YNNKEL (reference sequence). The germline V and J ends were trimmed by 0 bases and 6 bases, with 13 bases remaining between them. The CDR3 has 15 residues. The CDR3, as DNA: TGTGCCAGCAGCCAAGAAGTCTACCGGGCGGATACGCAGTATTTT. Its protein is CASSQEVYRADTQYF.

This clonotype was observed many times. The chain recombines TRBV5-1 with TRBJ1-1; D remains ambiguous. Germline V gene lookup returns CDR1 SGHRS and CDR2 YFSETQ. This CDR3 spans 16 amino acids. The V end lost 2 bases, the J end lost 1 base, and 15 bases lay between the germline ends. The CDR3: CASSFRASEGNTEAFF. The CDR3 coding sequence is TGCGCCAGCAGCTTCCGAGCATCGGAGGGGAACACTGAAGCTTTCTTT.

The chain joins TRBV20-1 to TRBJ2-2; D is possibly TRBD2 (6 bases). The CDR3 has 15 residues. The V and J ends lost 4 bases and 5 bases respectively, with 17 bases between them. Per germline, CDR1 DFQATT and CDR2 SNEGSKA (reference sequence). The chain's CDR3 is CSAKTSGGLTGELFF. The CDR3 bases are TGCAGTGCTAAGACTAGTGGAGGGTTGACCGGGGAGCTGTTTTTT.

The table lists this clonotype with many counts. The chain combines TRBV20-1 with TRBJ2-3, with 8 positions matching TRBD2. Germline assignment: CDR1 DFQATT and CDR2 SNEGSKA (reference sequence). The CDR3 length is 16 residues. V dropped 0 bases and J dropped 2; count of bases not matched to a gene: 7. The chain's CDR3 is CSARDPVAGTTDTQYF. DNA for the CDR3: TGCAGTGCTAGAGATCCGGTAGCGGGGACCACAGATACGCAGTATTTT.

This clonotype occurred many times. The chain combines TRBV5-4 with TRBJ1-1; no definite D call. The CDR3 is 15 residues long. Germline-derived CDR1 and CDR2 are SGHNT and YYREEE (reference sequence). Trimming took off 1 base at V and 3 bases at J, with 13 bases between the two ends. The CDR3 loop reads CASSLSTRVDTEAFF. DNA of the CDR3: TGTGCCAGCAGCTTGTCTACCAGAGTAGACACTGAAGCTTTCTTT.

This clonotype was recorded many times. V is TRBV3-1 and J is TRBJ2-1; D gene unclear. Germline CDR1 reads LGHDT; CDR2 reads YNNKEL (reference sequence). The CDR3 has 11 amino acids. Between the trimmed V and J ends, which lost 3 bases and 8 bases, there was a span of 5 bases. Here the CDR3 DNA reads TGTGCCAGCAGCCACAACTATGAGCAGTTCTTC. This codes for CASSHNYEQFF.

In this sample, this clonotype turned up many times. This rearrangement joins TRBV30 to TRBJ1-2, with a possible D match to TRBD1 (5 bases). Germline values: CDR1 GTSNPN, CDR2 SVGIG (reference sequence). CDR3 size: 14 residues. Trimming removed 4 bases at V and 2 bases at J, with 14 bases between. CDR3 protein: CAWIRSRGNYGYTF. The CDR3 DNA reads TGTGCCTGGATAAGGTCACGGGGGAACTATGGCTACACCTTC. Supplemented by reference TRBV30 and TRBJ1-2, the full variable domain reads SQTIHQWPATLVQPVGSPLSLECTVEGTSNPNLYWYRQAAGRGLQLLFYSVGIGQISSEVPQNLSASRPQDRQFILSSKKLLLSDSGFYLCAWIRSRGNYGYTFGSGTRLTVV.

The J gene is TRBJ2-1, the V gene TRBV19, with 10 bases that match TRBD1. Germline CDR1 is LNHDA and CDR2 is SQIVND (reference sequence). This CDR3 is built from 15 residues. V gave up 1 base and J gave up 5 bases; unmatched junction bases: 2. CDR3: CASSIGGQGNNEQFF. The CDR3, as DNA: TGTGCCAGTAGTATAGGGGGACAGGGGAACAATGAGCAGTTCTTC.

This clonotype was seen more than once but under ten times. The chain links TRBV28 to TRBJ2-7; D remains ambiguous. This CDR3 has 13 amino acids. V lost 6 bases and J lost 7, with 16 bases in between. Germline CDR1 and CDR2: MDHEN and SYDVKM. CDR3 amino acids: CASSPPATGEQYF. DNA for the CDR3: TGTGCCAGCAGCCCCCCGGCCACTGGGGAGCAGTACTTC. The variable domain in full, completed from reference TRBV28 and TRBJ2-7, reads DVKVTQSSRYLVKRTGEKVFLECVQDMDHENMFWYRQDPGLGLRLIYFSYDVKMKEKGDIPEGYSVSREKKERFSLILESASTNQTSMYLCASSPPATGEQYFGPGTRLTVT.

This clonotype was recorded many times. The chain employs TRBV20-1 and TRBJ2-1, with TRBD2 matching 7 bases. Unmatched junction bases numbered 10, after V lost 5 bases and J lost 6 bases. This CDR3 contains 14 residues. In germline, CDR1 is DFQATT, CDR2 SNEGSKA (reference sequence). The DNA for the CDR3 is TGCAGTGCTGCCGTTTTTCGGGAGGTCAATGAGCAGTTCTTC. Amino acid sequence: CSAAVFREVNEQFF.

V and J are TRBV20-1 and TRBJ2-1, with TRBD1 matching 8 bases. The ends lost 6 bases at V and 10 bases at J; junction bases unmatched: 17. This CDR3 is built from 15 residues. Germline V gene sequence: CDR1 DFQATT, CDR2 SNEGSKA (reference sequence). CDR3 bases: TGCAGTGCAACTCCGGGACAGGCGAGGGCGGGGGAGCAGTTCTTC. This sequence encodes CSATPGQARAGEQFF.

Ten or more counts support this clonotype. The gene calls are TRBV3-1 and TRBJ1-1; 7 nucleotides align to TRBD1. The CDR3 has 12 residues. Germline CDR1 LGHDT, CDR2 YNNKEL (reference sequence). With V trimmed by 3 bases and J by 6 bases, 1 base remained unmatched. The CDR3 nucleotides are TGTGCCAGCAGCCAGACAGGGTCTGAAGCTTTCTTT. This encodes CASSQTGSEAFF.

The rearrangement uses TRBV19 and TRBJ1-4; 9 nucleotides agree with TRBD1. CDR3 length: 16 residues. CDR1 is LNHDA, CDR2 SQIVND, per germline (reference sequence). V lost 3 bases, J lost 7 bases, and 9 bases stayed unmatched. The CDR3 DNA reads TGTGCCAGTAGTATCACGCCGGGACAGGGAAGTGAAAAACTGTTTTTT. Translated: CASSITPGQGSEKLFF.

This clonotype was seen ten or more times. The chain joins TRBV7-2 to TRBJ2-4; D may be TRBD1 (5 bases). V gave up 1 base and J gave up 6 bases, with 19 bases separating them. Germline CDR1 SGHTA, CDR2 FQGNSA. The CDR3 extends over 17 amino acids. CDR3 amino acids: CASSLGPGRTSTNIQYF. DNA for the CDR3: TGTGCCAGCAGCTTAGGCCCAGGGCGGACCTCTACAAACATTCAGTACTTC.

The V and J genes are TRBV7-2 and TRBJ1-2; D gene uncertain. The CDR3 runs 13 residues. Deletions cut 1 base from V and 6 bases from J, with 9 bases between. The germline gives CDR1 SGHTA, CDR2 FQGNSA. In DNA form, the CDR3 reads TGTGCCAGCAGCTTAGACGATCCCAATGGCTACACCTTC. Translating it yields CASSLDDPNGYTF.

This clonotype appeared many times. This chain links TRBV18 with TRBJ1-5, with D possibly TRBD1 on 5 matching bases. CDR3 length: 16 amino acids. V shed 4 bases and J shed 6 bases, with 19 bases lying between them. The germline gives CDR1 KGHSH, CDR2 LQKENI. DNA for the CDR3: TGTGCCAGCTCACTTAGGACACCCGCGGAGGGTCAGCCCCAGCATTTT. It is translated as CASSLRTPAEGQPQHF.

In its sample, this clonotype was seen a few times. The rearrangement links TRBV5-6 to TRBJ1-5; D is ambiguous. CDR1 is SGHDT and CDR2 is YYEEEE in the germline V gene. Between the trimmed V and J ends, which lost 4 bases and 6 bases, there was a span of 11 bases. The CDR3 covers 13 residues. CDR3 bases: TGTGCCAGCAGCCACGGGTCAGGTCAGCCCCAGCATTTT. Translating it yields CASSHGSGQPQHF. Variable domain in full (rest from reference TRBV5-6 and TRBJ1-5): DAGVTQSPTHLIKTRGQQVTLRCSPKSGHDTVSWYQQALGQGPQFIFQYYEEEERQRGNFPDRFSGHQFPNYSSELNVNALLLGDSALYLCASSHGSGQPQHFGDGTRLSIL.

This clonotype was seen a handful of times. The rearrangement uses TRBV14 and TRBJ2-3, with TRBD1 matching over 9 bases. Losses at the gene ends were 3 bases for V and 0 bases for J; bases not matched to a gene: 10. The CDR3 loop spans 18 amino acids. Germline values: CDR1 SGHDN, CDR2 FVKESK. CDR3 nucleotide sequence: TGTGCCAGCAGCCACCCGGGACAGGGTTCCCGGAGCACAGATACGCAGTATTTT. Amino acid sequence: CASSHPGQGSRSTDTQYF.

This clonotype was observed many times. The chain combines TRBV9 with TRBJ2-1; 12 bases are shared with TRBD2. The CDR3 extends over 17 amino acids. V gave up 0 bases and J gave up 5 bases; unmatched junction bases: 6. Germline V lookup: CDR1 SGDLS, CDR2 YYNGEE. The CDR3 spells CASSVVVGLAGNNEQFF. CDR3 DNA sequence: TGTGCCAGCAGCGTAGTCGTTGGACTAGCGGGAAACAATGAGCAGTTCTTC. Variable domain in full (rest from reference TRBV9 and TRBJ2-1): DSGVTQTPKHLITATGQRVTLRCSPRSGDLSVYWYQQSLDQGLQFLIQYYNGEERAKGNILERFSAQQFPDLHSELNLSSLELGDSALYFCASSVVVGLAGNNEQFFGPGTRLTVL.